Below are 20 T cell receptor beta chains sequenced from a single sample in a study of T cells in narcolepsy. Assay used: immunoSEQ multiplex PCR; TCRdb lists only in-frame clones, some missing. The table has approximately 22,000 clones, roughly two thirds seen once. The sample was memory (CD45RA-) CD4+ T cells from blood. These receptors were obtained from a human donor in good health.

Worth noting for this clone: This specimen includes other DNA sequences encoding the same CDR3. CDR3 sequence: CASSEGVGASGGAPYEQYF. Written as DNA, the CDR3 is TGTGCCAGCAGTGAAGGGGTGGGGGCTAGCGGGGGGGCCCCCTACGAGCAGTACTTC. The gene calls are TRBV6-1 and TRBJ2-7; 12 nucleotides match TRBD2. The CDR3 runs 19 residues. Trimming removed 1 base from V and 2 bases from J; junction bases left unmatched: 12. The germline V gene encodes CDR1 MNHNS and CDR2 SASEGT.

The CDR3, as DNA: TGTGCCAGCAGTTTATGGAGCAGCTCGCGGGACGAGCAGTACTTC. Protein: CASSLWSSSRDEQYF. This chain joins TRBV28 and TRBJ2-7; tentative D call: TRBD2 (5 bases). CDR3 length: 15 amino acids. V gave up 0 bases and J gave up 5 bases, with 14 bases separating them. Germline CDR1 is MDHEN and CDR2 is SYDVKM. Based on the CDR3 plus reference TRBV28 and TRBJ2-7, the full variable domain is DVKVTQSSRYLVKRTGEKVFLECVQDMDHENMFWYRQDPGLGLRLIYFSYDVKMKEKGDIPEGYSVSREKKERFSLILESASTNQTSMYLCASSLWSSSRDEQYFGPGTRLTVT.

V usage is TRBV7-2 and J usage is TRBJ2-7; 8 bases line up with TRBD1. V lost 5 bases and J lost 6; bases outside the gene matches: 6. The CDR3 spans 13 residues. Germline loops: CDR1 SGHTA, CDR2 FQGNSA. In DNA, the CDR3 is TGTGCCAGCAGCCCGGGACAGGCCCGCGAGCAGTACTTC. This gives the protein CASSPGQAREQYF.

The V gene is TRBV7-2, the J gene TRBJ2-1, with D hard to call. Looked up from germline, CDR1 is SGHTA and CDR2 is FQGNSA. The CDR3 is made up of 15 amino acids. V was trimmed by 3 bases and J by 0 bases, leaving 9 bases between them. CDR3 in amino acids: CASSLLKNSYNEQFF. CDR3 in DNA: TGTGCCAGCAGCTTGTTAAAAAACTCCTACAATGAGCAGTTCTTC.

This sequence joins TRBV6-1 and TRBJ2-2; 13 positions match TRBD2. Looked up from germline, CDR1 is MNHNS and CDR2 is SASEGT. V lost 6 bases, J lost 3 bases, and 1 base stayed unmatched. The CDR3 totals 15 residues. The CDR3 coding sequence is TGTGCCAGCAGAACTAGCGGGGGGGACACCGGGGAGCTGTTTTTT. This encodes CASRTSGGDTGELFF.

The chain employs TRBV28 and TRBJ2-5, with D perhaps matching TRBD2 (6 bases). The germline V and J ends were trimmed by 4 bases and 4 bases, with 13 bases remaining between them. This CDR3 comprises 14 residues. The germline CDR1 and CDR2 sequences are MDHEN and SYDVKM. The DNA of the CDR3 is TGTGCCAGCAGTTCTGGAGGGACGTCAGAGACCCAGTACTTC. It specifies CASSSGGTSETQYF.

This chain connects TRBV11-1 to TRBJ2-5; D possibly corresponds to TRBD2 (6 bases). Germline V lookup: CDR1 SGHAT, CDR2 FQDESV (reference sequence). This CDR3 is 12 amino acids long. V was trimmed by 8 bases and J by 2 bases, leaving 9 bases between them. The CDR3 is CASGEEQETQYF. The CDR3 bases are TGTGCCAGCGGGGAGGAACAAGAGACCCAGTACTTC.

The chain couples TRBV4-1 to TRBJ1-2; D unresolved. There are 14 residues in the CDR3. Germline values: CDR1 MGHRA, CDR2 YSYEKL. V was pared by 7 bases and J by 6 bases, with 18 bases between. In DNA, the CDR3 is TGCGCCAGCATCCCAAGACCGGGAGGAGATGGCTACACCTTC. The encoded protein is CASIPRPGGDGYTF.

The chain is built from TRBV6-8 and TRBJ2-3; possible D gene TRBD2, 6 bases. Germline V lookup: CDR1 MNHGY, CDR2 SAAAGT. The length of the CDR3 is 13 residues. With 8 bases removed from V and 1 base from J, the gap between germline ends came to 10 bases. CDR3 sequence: CASGRGCTDTQYF. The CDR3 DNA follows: TGTGCCAGCGGTCGGGGGTGCACAGATACGCAGTATTTT.

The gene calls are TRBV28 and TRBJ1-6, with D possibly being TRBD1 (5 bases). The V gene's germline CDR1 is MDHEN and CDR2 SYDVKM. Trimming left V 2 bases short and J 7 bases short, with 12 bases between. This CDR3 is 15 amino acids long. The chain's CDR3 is CASSLGATPNSPLHF. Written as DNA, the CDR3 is TGTGCCAGCAGTTTAGGGGCTACCCCAAATTCACCCCTCCACTTT.

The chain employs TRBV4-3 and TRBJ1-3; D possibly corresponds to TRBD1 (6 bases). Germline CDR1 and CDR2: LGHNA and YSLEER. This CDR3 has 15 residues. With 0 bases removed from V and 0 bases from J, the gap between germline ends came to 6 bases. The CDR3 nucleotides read TGCGCCAGCAGCCAAGAACAGGGCTCTGGAAACACCATATATTTT. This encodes CASSQEQGSGNTIYF.

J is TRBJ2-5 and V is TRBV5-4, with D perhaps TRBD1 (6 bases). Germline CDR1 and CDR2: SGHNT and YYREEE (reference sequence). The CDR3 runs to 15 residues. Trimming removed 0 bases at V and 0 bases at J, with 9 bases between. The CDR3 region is CASSLGQANQETQYF. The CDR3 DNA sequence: TGTGCCAGCAGCTTGGGACAGGCGAACCAAGAGACCCAGTACTTC.

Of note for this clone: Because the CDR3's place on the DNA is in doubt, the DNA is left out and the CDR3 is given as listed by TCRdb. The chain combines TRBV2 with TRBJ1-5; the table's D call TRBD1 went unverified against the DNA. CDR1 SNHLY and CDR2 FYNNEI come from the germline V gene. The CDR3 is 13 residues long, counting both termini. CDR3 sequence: CASSTSTGQPQHF.

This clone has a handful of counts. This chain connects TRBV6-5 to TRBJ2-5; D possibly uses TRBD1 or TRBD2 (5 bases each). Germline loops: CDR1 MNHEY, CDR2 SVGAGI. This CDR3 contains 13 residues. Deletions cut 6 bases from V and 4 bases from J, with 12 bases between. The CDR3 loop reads CASSWGRRETQYF. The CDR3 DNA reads TGTGCCAGCAGCTGGGGACGGCGAGAGACCCAGTACTTC.

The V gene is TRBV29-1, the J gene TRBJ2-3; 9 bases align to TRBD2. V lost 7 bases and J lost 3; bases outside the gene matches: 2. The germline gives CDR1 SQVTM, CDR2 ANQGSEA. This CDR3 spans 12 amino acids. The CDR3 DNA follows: TGCAGCGATAGCGGGGGAACAGATACGCAGTATTTT. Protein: CSDSGGTDTQYF.

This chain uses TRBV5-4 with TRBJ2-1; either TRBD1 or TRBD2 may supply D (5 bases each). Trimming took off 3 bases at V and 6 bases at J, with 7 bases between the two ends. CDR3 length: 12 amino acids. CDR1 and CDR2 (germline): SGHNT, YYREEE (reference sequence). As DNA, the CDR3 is TGTGCCAGCAGCTGGGACGCCAATGAGCAGTTCTTC. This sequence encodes CASSWDANEQFF.

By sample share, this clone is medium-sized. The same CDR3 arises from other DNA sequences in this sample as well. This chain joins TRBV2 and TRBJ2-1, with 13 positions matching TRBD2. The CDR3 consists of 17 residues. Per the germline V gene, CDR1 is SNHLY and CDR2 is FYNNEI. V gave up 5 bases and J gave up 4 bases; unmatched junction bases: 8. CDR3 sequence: CASSYSGLAGVYNEQFF. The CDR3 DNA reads TGTGCCAGCAGTTACTCCGGACTAGCGGGGGTATACAATGAGCAGTTCTTC.

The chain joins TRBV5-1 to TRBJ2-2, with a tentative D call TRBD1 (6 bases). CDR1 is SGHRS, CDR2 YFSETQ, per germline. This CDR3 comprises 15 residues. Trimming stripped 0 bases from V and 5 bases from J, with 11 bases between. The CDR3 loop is CASSLDRVGTGELFF. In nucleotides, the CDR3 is TGCGCCAGCAGCTTGGACAGGGTTGGGACCGGGGAGCTGTTTTTT.

CDR3 protein: CAAGAIYEQYF. Written as DNA, the CDR3 is TGTGCCGCCGGCGCGATCTACGAGCAGTACTTC. V gene TRBV6-5 combines with J gene TRBJ2-7; no firm D call. Germline loops: CDR1 MNHEY, CDR2 SVGAGI. V was cut by 11 bases and J by 3 bases, with 11 bases left in between. The CDR3 has 11 residues.

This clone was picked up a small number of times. The chain's CDR3 is CASGLLPLAGGRVEQFF. The CDR3 DNA reads as TGTGCTAGTGGTTTGCTCCCCCTAGCGGGGGGGCGTGTTGAGCAGTTCTTC. This chain uses TRBV12-5 with TRBJ2-1, with 12 bases lining up with TRBD2. Germline V gene lookup returns CDR1 LGHNT and CDR2 FRNRAP. Trimming at V came to 2 bases and at J to 9 bases, leaving 11 bases not matched to a gene. The length of the CDR3 is 17 residues.